Listed here is a single T cell receptor beta chain. The germline V gene has CDR1 SQVTM and CDR2 ANQGSEA. Trimming removed 6 bases from V and 2 bases from J; junction bases left unmatched: 5. The CDR3 has 14 residues. This record comes from a study of T-cell reconstitution after alpha-beta-depleted transplantation in children. Using unique molecular identifiers, the investigators prepared the TCRbeta library. TCRdb reanalysed the PCR reads using MiXCR and keeps one entry per CDR3 protein. The sample includes 250,000 to 350,000 distinct CDR3 sequences, 20% to 30% of them seen just once. Sequences were derived from PBMCs, mostly from graft donor cells, sampled 180 days after TCRalphabeta/CD19-depleted stem cell transplant. The TCR originated in a male patient aged 5 to 17 who had a stem cell transplant for acute lymphoblastic leukemia, so the T cells may come from the graft donor. This chain uses TRBV29-1 with TRBJ2-5, with 11 bases identical to TRBD2. Here the CDR3 DNA reads TGCAGCGTACGGACTAGCGGGCGACAAGAGACCCAGTACTTC. Its protein is CSVRTSGRQETQYF.